These T cell receptor beta chains were read from a single sample in a study of cytomegalovirus exposure and HLA in healthy donors. Profiling relied on immunoSEQ multiplex PCR, and the TCRdb table lists in-frame clones only, not all of them. The table has 120,000 or so clones, over 15% seen once. Sequences were obtained from PBMCs. Receptor source: a female donor in good health and CMV-seropositive. Each CDR3 is given with its conserved first and last residue. The D gene is left open where the match is weak. The size entry is marked missing in some rows and otherwise reads once, few, many or a size class.

J gene: TRBJ1-2
clone size: few
V gene: TRBV27
D gene: TRBD1
CDR3 DNA: TGTGCCAGCAGCCGGGACAGCTATGGCTACACCTTC
CDR3 protein: CASSRDSYGYTF

J gene: TRBJ1-5
clone size: -
V gene: TRBV6-1
D gene: TRBD1
CDR3 DNA: TGTGCCAGCCTGGGACAGGGCCGACCCCAGCATTTT
CDR3 protein: CASLGQGRPQHF

J gene: TRBJ2-6
clone size: -
V gene: TRBV4-2
D gene: -
CDR3 DNA: TGTGCCAGCAGCCAAGAGCCCCAACAGCAGATGATACGCTCTGGGGCCAACGTCCTGACTTTC
CDR3 protein: CASSQEPQQQMIRSGANVLTF

J gene: TRBJ2-7
clone size: -
V gene: TRBV5-1
D gene: -
CDR3 DNA: TGCGCCAGCAGCTTGAGAGTCGGGACCTACGAGCAGTACTTC
CDR3 protein: CASSLRVGTYEQYF

J gene: TRBJ1-5
clone size: -
V gene: TRBV4-1
D gene: TRBD1
CDR3 DNA: TGCGCCAGCAGCCAAGGGTCTTCACAGGGGGCCGTTAGCAATCAGCCCCAGCATTTT
CDR3 protein: CASSQGSSQGAVSNQPQHF

J gene: TRBJ2-3
clone size: -
V gene: TRBV7-8
D gene: TRBD1
CDR3 DNA: TGTGCCAGCATAGAGACAGGGAGACCAGATACGCAGTATTTT
CDR3 protein: CASIETGRPDTQYF

J gene: TRBJ2-5
clone size: -
V gene: TRBV9
D gene: TRBD2
CDR3 DNA: TGTGCCAGCAGCGTAGAAGCGGGGAGCGGAGAGACCCAGTACTTC
CDR3 protein: CASSVEAGSGETQYF

J gene: TRBJ2-5
clone size: -
V gene: TRBV30
D gene: -
CDR3 DNA: TGTGCCTGGAGCAGAGGTGTTCAAGAGACCCAGTACTTC
CDR3 protein: CAWSRGVQETQYF

J gene: TRBJ1-1
clone size: -
V gene: TRBV27
D gene: TRBD1
CDR3 DNA: TGTGCCAGCAGTTCTCGGACAGGGAGAGGTAGGACTGAAGCTTTCTTT
CDR3 protein: CASSSRTGRGRTEAFF

J gene: TRBJ2-7
clone size: -
V gene: TRBV6-5
D gene: TRBD1
CDR3 DNA: TGTGCCAGCAGTTCAGGGGGACGCTTCGAGCAGTACTTC
CDR3 protein: CASSSGGRFEQYF

J gene: TRBJ2-5
clone size: -
V gene: TRBV7-9
D gene: -
CDR3 DNA: TGTGCCAGCAGTAGGCGACGCACAGGGGAGACCCAGTACTTC
CDR3 protein: CASSRRRTGETQYF

J gene: TRBJ2-7
clone size: -
V gene: TRBV11-2
D gene: -
CDR3 DNA: TGTGCCAGCAGCTTAGGTCCCAGAACCTACGAGCAGTACTTC
CDR3 protein: CASSLGPRTYEQYF

J gene: TRBJ1-5
clone size: -
V gene: TRBV30
D gene: -
CDR3 DNA: TGTGCCTGGAGTAGCGGAGCGGGGTACCAGCCCCAGCATTTT
CDR3 protein: CAWSSGAGYQPQHF

J gene: TRBJ1-2
clone size: once
V gene: TRBV28
D gene: -
CDR3 DNA: TGTGCCAGCAGTTCAGGACTCTATGGCTACACCTTC
CDR3 protein: CASSSGLYGYTF

J gene: TRBJ2-2
clone size: few
V gene: TRBV18
D gene: -
CDR3 DNA: TGTGCCAGCTCACGAGGGACATCGAACACCGGGGAGCTGTTTTTT
CDR3 protein: CASSRGTSNTGELFF

J gene: TRBJ2-7
clone size: -
V gene: TRBV5-4
D gene: TRBD2
CDR3 DNA: TGTGCCAGCAGTCTAAGCGGGAGAGGGAACGAGCAGTACTTC
CDR3 protein: CASSLSGRGNEQYF

J gene: TRBJ1-6
clone size: few
V gene: TRBV4-3
D gene: -
CDR3 DNA: TGCGCCAGCAGCCAAGATTCCGGCGGGAGTTGGGCCCTCCACTTT
CDR3 protein: CASSQDSGGSWALHF

J gene: TRBJ2-1
clone size: few
V gene: TRBV19
D gene: TRBD2
CDR3 DNA: TGTGCCAGTAGTATAGTACCCGGGACTAGCGGGGATTTAACCTACAATGAGCAGTTCTTC
CDR3 protein: CASSIVPGTSGDLTYNEQFF

J gene: TRBJ1-1
clone size: -
V gene: TRBV9
D gene: -
CDR3 DNA: TGTGCCAGCAGCGTAACAGCTATAAACACTGAAGCTTTCTTT
CDR3 protein: CASSVTAINTEAFF

J gene: TRBJ2-3
clone size: -
V gene: TRBV2
D gene: -
CDR3 DNA: TGTGCCAGCAGTGAATTATCGTCCGCGGACACAGATACGCAGTATTTT
CDR3 protein: CASSELSSADTDTQYF

J gene: TRBJ2-2
clone size: few
V gene: TRBV5-4
D gene: TRBD2
CDR3 DNA: TGTGCCAGCAGCTTACTAGCGGGGGGGACCGTCACCGGGGAGCTGTTTTTT
CDR3 protein: CASSLLAGGTVTGELFF

J gene: TRBJ2-7
clone size: few
V gene: TRBV5-4
D gene: TRBD2
CDR3 DNA: TGTGCCAGCAGCTGGGGACTAGCGGGTAACTACGAGCAGTACTTC
CDR3 protein: CASSWGLAGNYEQYF

J gene: TRBJ2-2
clone size: few
V gene: TRBV2
D gene: TRBD1
CDR3 DNA: TGTGCCAGCAGGGAGAGGTCAGGGGGCGTGTTGGTCCCCGGGGAGCTGTTTTTT
CDR3 protein: CASRERSGGVLVPGELFF

J gene: TRBJ1-6
clone size: -
V gene: TRBV5-5
D gene: -
CDR3 DNA: TGTGCCAGCAGCGTTCTAGGGGGTAATTCACCCCTCCACTTT
CDR3 protein: CASSVLGGNSPLHF

J gene: TRBJ1-1
clone size: -
V gene: TRBV4-1
D gene: -
CDR3 DNA: TGCGCCAGCAGCCATCCGTCATACAGGGACAACACTGAAGCTTTCTTT
CDR3 protein: CASSHPSYRDNTEAFF

J gene: TRBJ2-1
clone size: -
V gene: TRBV2
D gene: TRBD1
CDR3 DNA: TGTGCCAGCAGTCGACTGGACAGGGTTGCTGATGAGCAGTTCTTC
CDR3 protein: CASSRLDRVADEQFF

J gene: TRBJ1-2
clone size: -
V gene: TRBV28
D gene: -
CDR3 DNA: TGTGCCAGCAGCGGGGAAGGCTACACCTTC
CDR3 protein: CASSGEGYTF

J gene: TRBJ1-2
clone size: -
V gene: TRBV28
D gene: TRBD1
CDR3 DNA: TGTGCCAGCAGAGCCGGACAGGAGAACTATGGCTACACCTTC
CDR3 protein: CASRAGQENYGYTF

J gene: TRBJ1-5
clone size: few
V gene: TRBV4-1
D gene: -
CDR3 DNA: TGCGCCAGCAGCCAAGATGTCGGACAGTTCAATCAGCCCCAGCATTTT
CDR3 protein: CASSQDVGQFNQPQHF

J gene: TRBJ1-1
clone size: -
V gene: TRBV7-9
D gene: -
CDR3 DNA: TGTGCCAGCAGCTTTGGGGCTCTTGAAGCTTTCTTT
CDR3 protein: CASSFGALEAFF

J gene: TRBJ2-1
clone size: few
V gene: TRBV7-3
D gene: TRBD2
CDR3 DNA: TGTGCCAGCAGCTCCCTAGCGGGGTACAATGAGCAGTTCTTC
CDR3 protein: CASSSLAGYNEQFF

J gene: TRBJ1-3
clone size: -
V gene: TRBV7-9
D gene: TRBD1
CDR3 DNA: TGTGCCACCACACGTAGGACAGGCCGCAGCTCTGGAAACACCATATATTTT
CDR3 protein: CATTRRTGRSSGNTIYF

J gene: TRBJ2-5
clone size: few
V gene: TRBV30
D gene: TRBD2
CDR3 DNA: TGTGCCTGGAGCCTAGCGGGGGGAGAGACCCAGTACTTC
CDR3 protein: CAWSLAGGETQYF

J gene: TRBJ2-2
clone size: -
V gene: TRBV9
D gene: TRBD2
CDR3 DNA: TGTGCCAGCAGCGTAGGGCCCAGCGGGAGAGGCGGGGAGCTGTTTTTT
CDR3 protein: CASSVGPSGRGGELFF

J gene: TRBJ2-7
clone size: few
V gene: TRBV4-2
D gene: -
CDR3 DNA: TGTGCCAGCAGCCCGGACAACTACGAGCAGTACTTC
CDR3 protein: CASSPDNYEQYF

J gene: TRBJ1-1
clone size: -
V gene: TRBV19
D gene: -
CDR3 DNA: TGTGCCAGTACCTATCGGGCGGGGGGCACTGAAGCTTTCTTT
CDR3 protein: CASTYRAGGTEAFF

J gene: TRBJ2-3
clone size: few
V gene: TRBV7-6
D gene: TRBD1
CDR3 DNA: TGTGCCAGCAGCCGGGACAGATCTAGCACAGATACGCAGTATTTT
CDR3 protein: CASSRDRSSTDTQYF

J gene: TRBJ1-5
clone size: -
V gene: TRBV18
D gene: -
CDR3 DNA: TGTGCCAGCTCTGAAGGTGCGGGGTTCAATCAGCCCCAGCATTTT
CDR3 protein: CASSEGAGFNQPQHF

J gene: TRBJ1-4
clone size: few
V gene: TRBV28
D gene: -
CDR3 DNA: TGTGCCAGCAGTTTATCAGGCCTGGGAGGTGAAAAACTGTTTTTT
CDR3 protein: CASSLSGLGGEKLFF

J gene: TRBJ2-7
clone size: few
V gene: TRBV6-6
D gene: TRBD2
CDR3 DNA: TGTGCCAGCAGTTATGACCCCTCGGGGGGAGGGTACGAGCAGTACTTC
CDR3 protein: CASSYDPSGGGYEQYF

J gene: TRBJ2-1
clone size: -
V gene: TRBV7-9
D gene: TRBD2
CDR3 DNA: TGTGCCAGCAGCTCAGGGATTACTAGCGGGGGGTATCGCGATGAGCAGTTCTTC
CDR3 protein: CASSSGITSGGYRDEQFF

J gene: TRBJ2-1
clone size: -
V gene: TRBV5-6
D gene: -
CDR3 DNA: TGTGCCAGCAGCTTCAGTTGGGACAGCGGGGAGCAGTTCTTC
CDR3 protein: CASSFSWDSGEQFF

J gene: TRBJ2-7
clone size: -
V gene: TRBV5-1
D gene: -
CDR3 DNA: TGCGCCAGCAGTAGTTCCCCCCCCTCCTACGAGCAGTACTTC
CDR3 protein: CASSSSPPSYEQYF